This T cell receptor (beta chain) was recorded in a study of T cell changes during pregnancy in multiple sclerosis. This CDR3 spans 16 amino acids. Trimming left V 0 bases short and J 4 bases short, with 13 bases between. Germline V CDR1 and CDR2: MNHEY, SVGAGI. Sequencing was performed with immunoSEQ multiplex PCR; in TCRdb, only in-frame clones are kept and a portion is missing. The table has approximately 92,000 clones, approximately 95% seen once; the top ten hold 0.99%. Sequenced here: peripheral blood, sampled after pregnancy. The V and J genes are TRBV6-5 and TRBJ2-1; D perhaps matches TRBD2 (6 bases). This TCR derives from a female donor with multiple sclerosis, enrolled in a pregnancy study. CDR3 nucleotide sequence: TGTGCCAGCAGTTACTCACTCCAGCGGGCTTACAATGAGCAGTTCTTC. This translates into CASSYSLQRAYNEQFF.